This T cell receptor (beta chain) was found in a study of control samples from healthy donors and cancer patients. The germline CDR1 and CDR2 sequences are GTSNPN and SVGIG (reference sequence). V lost 2 bases and J lost 0; bases outside the gene matches: 4. This CDR3 has 15 residues. The protocol was immunoSEQ multiplex PCR, while the TCRdb copy is restricted to in-frame clones and leaves out a portion. The sample has roughly 370,000 clones, 75% to 95% seen once. This clonotype was sampled from a middle-aged man with head and neck cancer. J is TRBJ1-5 and V is TRBV30; 7 bases are shared with TRBD1. Material for sequencing was PBMCs. Here the CDR3 reads CAWSPGQHSNQPQHF. CDR3 DNA: TGTGCCTGGAGTCCGGGACAGCATAGCAATCAGCCCCAGCATTTT.